This paragraph reports one T cell receptor (beta chain). Germline-derived CDR1 and CDR2 are MNHEY and SMNVEV (reference sequence). Between the trimmed V and J ends, which lost 2 bases and 5 bases, there was a span of 9 bases. This CDR3 contains 13 residues. This entry comes from a study of blood T cell repertoires in COVID-19. The wider study: Samples representing acute and convalescent COVID-19 were sourced from the United States, Italy and Spain. T cells, B-cell-depleted T cells, or PBMCs supplied cDNA or gDNA.

As processed by the authors: Nucleated cell number was recorded as an estimate derived from reference gene primer amplification. The table came from immunoSEQ multiplex PCR; TCRdb's copy has only in-frame clones and leaves some out. The D gene and trimming were derived from the DNA, and the V and J assignments and clone size from that table. This repertoire shows some 200,000 clones, around 95% found once; its top ten account for 0.6% to 0.8%. Patients in Seattle were enrolled during active infection, then followed longitudinally. The TCR was taken from a young man with COVID-19, enrolled during active disease. The chain links TRBV27 to TRBJ1-2; D remains ambiguous. Sequenced sample: peripheral blood. Here the CDR3 DNA reads TGTGCCAGCAGTTTAGTTGGCAGATATGGCTACACCTTC. This codes for CASSLVGRYGYTF.